This T cell receptor beta chain was captured in a study of blood T cell repertoires in COVID-19. The data were produced by immunoSEQ multiplex PCR, yet TCRdb's version contains in-frame clones alone and is incomplete. The sample includes around 200,000 clones, approximately 91% of them seen just once. This CDR3 is 15 amino acids long. Trimming removed 3 bases from V and 7 bases from J; junction bases left unmatched: 7. Germline assignment: CDR1 SGDLS and CDR2 YYNGEE. The TCR originated in a man between 40 and 49 years old with acute or convalescent COVID-19. The chain couples TRBV9 to TRBJ1-6, with 7 bases fitting TRBD1. Sample: peripheral blood. CDR3 in DNA: TGTGCCAGCAGCGGCACAGGGGAGCCCAATTCACCCCTCCACTTT. It encodes CASSGTGEPNSPLHF.